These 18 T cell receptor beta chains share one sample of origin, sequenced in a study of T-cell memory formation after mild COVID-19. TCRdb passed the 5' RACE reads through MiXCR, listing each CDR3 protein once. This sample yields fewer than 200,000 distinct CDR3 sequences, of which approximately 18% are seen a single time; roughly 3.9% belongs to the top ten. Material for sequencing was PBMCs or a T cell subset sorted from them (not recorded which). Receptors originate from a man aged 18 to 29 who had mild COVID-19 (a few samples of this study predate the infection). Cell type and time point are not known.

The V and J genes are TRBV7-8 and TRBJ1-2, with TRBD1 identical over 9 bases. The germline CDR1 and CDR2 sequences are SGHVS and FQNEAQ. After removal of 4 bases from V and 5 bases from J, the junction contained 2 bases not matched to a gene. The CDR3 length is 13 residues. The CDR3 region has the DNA TGTGCCAGCAGCTGGACAGGGGAATATGGCTACACCTTC. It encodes CASSWTGEYGYTF.

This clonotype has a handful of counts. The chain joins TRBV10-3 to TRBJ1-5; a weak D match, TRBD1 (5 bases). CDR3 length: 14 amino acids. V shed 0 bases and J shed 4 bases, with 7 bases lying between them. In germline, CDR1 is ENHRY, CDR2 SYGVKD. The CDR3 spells CAISESTENQPQHF. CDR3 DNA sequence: TGTGCCATCAGTGAGTCGACAGAAAATCAGCCCCAGCATTTT.

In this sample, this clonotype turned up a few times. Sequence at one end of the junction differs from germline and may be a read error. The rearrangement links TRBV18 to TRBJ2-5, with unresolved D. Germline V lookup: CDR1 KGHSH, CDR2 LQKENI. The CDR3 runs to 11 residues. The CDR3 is CASSLQGTQYF. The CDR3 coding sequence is TGTGCCAGCTCACTTCAAGGGACCCAGTACTTC. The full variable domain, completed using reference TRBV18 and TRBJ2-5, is NAGVMQNPRHLVRRRGQEARLRCSPMKGHSHVYWYRQLPEEGLKFMVYLQKENIIDESGMPKERFSAEFPKEGPSILRIQQVVRGDSAAYFCASSLQGTQYFGPGTRLLVL.

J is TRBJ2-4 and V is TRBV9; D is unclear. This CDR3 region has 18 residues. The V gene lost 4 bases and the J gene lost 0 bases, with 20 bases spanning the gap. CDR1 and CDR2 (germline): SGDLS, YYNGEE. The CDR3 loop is CASSPRRPAPLAKNIQYF. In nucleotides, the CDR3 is TGTGCCAGCAGCCCCCGTAGACCAGCCCCCCTAGCCAAAAACATTCAGTACTTC.

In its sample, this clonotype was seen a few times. CDR3 protein: CASAGTGVTEAFF. CDR3 nucleotides: TGTGCCAGCGCCGGGACAGGGGTTACTGAAGCTTTCTTT. The chain combines TRBV12-3 or TRBV12-4 with TRBJ1-1, with TRBD1 identical over 10 bases. The J segment lost 5 bases and the V segment lost 8 bases, leaving 5 bases of the junction unmatched. This CDR3 has 13 amino acids.

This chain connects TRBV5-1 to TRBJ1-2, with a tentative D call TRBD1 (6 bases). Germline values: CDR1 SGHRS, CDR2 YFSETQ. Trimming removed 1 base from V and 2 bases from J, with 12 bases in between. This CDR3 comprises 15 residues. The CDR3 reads CASSLLTGGNYGYTF. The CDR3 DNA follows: TGCGCCAGCAGCTTGTTGACAGGTGGCAACTATGGCTACACCTTC.

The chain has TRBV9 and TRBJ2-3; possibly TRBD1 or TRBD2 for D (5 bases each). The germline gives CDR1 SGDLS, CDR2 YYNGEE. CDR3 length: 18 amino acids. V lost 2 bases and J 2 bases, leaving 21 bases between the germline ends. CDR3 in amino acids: CASSVSPGTPPPTDTQYF. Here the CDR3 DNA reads TGTGCCAGCAGCGTCTCACCCGGGACCCCGCCACCCACAGATACGCAGTATTTT.

The CDR3 protein is CASSPQLAGAQETQYF. The DNA of the CDR3 is TGTGCCAGCAGCCCTCAACTAGCGGGGGCACAAGAGACCCAGTACTTC. This chain links TRBV7-2 with TRBJ2-5, with 11 bases matching TRBD2. Germline V lookup: CDR1 SGHTA, CDR2 FQGNSA. CDR3 length: 16 amino acids. The junction had 7 bases not matched to a gene; V was cut back by 5 bases and J by 2 bases.

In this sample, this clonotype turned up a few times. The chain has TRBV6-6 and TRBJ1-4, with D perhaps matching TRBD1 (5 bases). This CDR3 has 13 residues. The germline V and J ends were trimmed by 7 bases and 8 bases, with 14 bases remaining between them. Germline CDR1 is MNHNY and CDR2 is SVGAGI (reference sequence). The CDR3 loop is CASNKPGNEKLFF. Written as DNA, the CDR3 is TGTGCCAGCAACAAACCAGGGAACGAAAAACTGTTTTTT.

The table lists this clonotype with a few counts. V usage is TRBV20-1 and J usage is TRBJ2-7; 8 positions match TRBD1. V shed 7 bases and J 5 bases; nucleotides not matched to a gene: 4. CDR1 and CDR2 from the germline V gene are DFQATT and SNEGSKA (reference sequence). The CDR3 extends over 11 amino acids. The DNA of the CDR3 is TGCAGTGTGGCAGGGGGCCACGAGCAGTACTTC. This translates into CSVAGGHEQYF.

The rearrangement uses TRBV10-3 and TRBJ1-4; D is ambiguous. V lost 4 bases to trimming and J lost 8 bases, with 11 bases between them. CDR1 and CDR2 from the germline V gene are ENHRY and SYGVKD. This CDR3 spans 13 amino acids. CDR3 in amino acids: CAISADLQEKLFF. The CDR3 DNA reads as TGTGCCATCAGTGCTGACTTACAGGAAAAACTGTTTTTT.

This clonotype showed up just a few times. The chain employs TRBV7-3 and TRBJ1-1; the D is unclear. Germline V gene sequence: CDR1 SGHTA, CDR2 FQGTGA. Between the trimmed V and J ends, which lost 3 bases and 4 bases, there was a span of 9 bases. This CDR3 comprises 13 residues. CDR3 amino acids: CASSFVAGTEAFF. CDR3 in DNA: TGTGCCAGCAGCTTTGTAGCCGGCACTGAAGCTTTCTTT.

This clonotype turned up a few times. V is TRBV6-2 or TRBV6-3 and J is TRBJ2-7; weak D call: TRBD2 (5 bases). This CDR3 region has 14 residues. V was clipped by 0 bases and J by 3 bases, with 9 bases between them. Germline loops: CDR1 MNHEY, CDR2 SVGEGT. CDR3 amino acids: CASSYSGVHYEQYV. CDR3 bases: TGTGCCAGCAGTTACTCCGGGGTTCACTACGAGCAGTACGTC.

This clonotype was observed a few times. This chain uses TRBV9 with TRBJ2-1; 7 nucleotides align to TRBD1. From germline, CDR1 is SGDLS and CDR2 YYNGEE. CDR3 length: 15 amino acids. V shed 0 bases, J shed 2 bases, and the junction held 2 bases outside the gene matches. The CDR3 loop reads CASSVEGGPYNEQFF. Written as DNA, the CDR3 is TGTGCCAGCAGCGTAGAAGGGGGCCCCTACAATGAGCAGTTCTTC.

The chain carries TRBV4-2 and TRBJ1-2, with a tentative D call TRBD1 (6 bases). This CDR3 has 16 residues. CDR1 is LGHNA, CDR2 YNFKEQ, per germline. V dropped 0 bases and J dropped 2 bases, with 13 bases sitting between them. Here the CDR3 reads CASSQEGSGANYGYTF. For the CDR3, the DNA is TGTGCCAGCAGCCAAGAGGGTTCAGGGGCGAACTATGGCTACACCTTC.

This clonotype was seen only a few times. CDR3 amino acids: CASSQVGGQNTGELFF. CDR3 nucleotides: TGTGCCAGCAGCCAAGTCGGGGGACAGAACACCGGGGAGCTGTTTTTT. This rearrangement joins TRBV14 to TRBJ2-2, with D perhaps matching TRBD1 or TRBD2 (6 bases each). CDR3 length: 16 amino acids. Germline V gene lookup returns CDR1 SGHDN and CDR2 FVKESK. Trimming left V 1 base short and J 1 base short, with 10 bases between.

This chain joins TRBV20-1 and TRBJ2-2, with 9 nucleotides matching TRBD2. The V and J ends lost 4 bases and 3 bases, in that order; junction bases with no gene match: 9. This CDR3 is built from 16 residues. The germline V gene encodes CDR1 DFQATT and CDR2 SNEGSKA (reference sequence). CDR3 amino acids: CSATTGSGGDTGELFF. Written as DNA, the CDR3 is TGCAGTGCTACAACAGGTAGCGGGGGTGACACCGGGGAGCTGTTTTTT.

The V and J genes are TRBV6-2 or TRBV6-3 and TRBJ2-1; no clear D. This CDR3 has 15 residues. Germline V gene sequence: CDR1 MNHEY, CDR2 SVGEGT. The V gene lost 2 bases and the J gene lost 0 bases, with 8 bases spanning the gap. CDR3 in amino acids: CASSYRVSSYNEQFF. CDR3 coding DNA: TGTGCCAGCAGTTACAGGGTGAGCTCCTACAATGAGCAGTTCTTC.